This TCR beta chain came from a study of cytomegalovirus exposure and HLA in healthy donors. Whole-study results and caveats: A later analysis found TCR association rates differed by HLA locus, highest for DRB1 and lowest for HLA-C. Segments of the TCR beta V type were, in most cases, productive about 87% or about 30% of the time in an earlier analysis.

Though nominally healthy at sampling, donors likely had unrecorded immune exposures. This clone has only one observation. Its antigen is unknown. The PCR employed 60 Vbeta primers together with 13 Jbeta primers. In the authors' workflow: Around 9.9 million shared chains were among the roughly 80 million unique TCR beta chains that a later analysis counted. Method: immunoSEQ multiplex PCR; TCRdb's copy keeps in-frame clones and lacks some. That table furnishes V, J and clone size, whereas the DNA furnished D and trimming. The sample records 100,000 to 120,000 clones, 15% being singletons. CDR1 is SGHDN, CDR2 FVKESK, per germline. V lost 3 bases and J lost 2; bases outside the gene matches: 4. The length of the CDR3 is 16 residues.

The sample was PBMCs. The chain has TRBV14 and TRBJ2-7, with 13 bases matching TRBD2. This clonotype was obtained from a female donor in good health and CMV-seronegative. As DNA, the CDR3 is TGTGCCAGCAGCCACTACGGACTAGCGGGGGCCTACGAGCAGTACTTC. Amino acid sequence: CASSHYGLAGAYEQYF.